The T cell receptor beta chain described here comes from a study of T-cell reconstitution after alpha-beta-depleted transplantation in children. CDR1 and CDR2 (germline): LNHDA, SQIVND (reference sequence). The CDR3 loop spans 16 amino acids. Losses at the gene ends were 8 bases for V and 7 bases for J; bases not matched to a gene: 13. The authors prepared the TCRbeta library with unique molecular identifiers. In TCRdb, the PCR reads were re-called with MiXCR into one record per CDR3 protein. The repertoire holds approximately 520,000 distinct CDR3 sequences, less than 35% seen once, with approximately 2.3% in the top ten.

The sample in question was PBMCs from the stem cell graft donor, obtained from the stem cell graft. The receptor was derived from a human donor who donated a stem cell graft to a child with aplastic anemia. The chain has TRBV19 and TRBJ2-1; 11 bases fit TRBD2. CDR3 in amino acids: CASLQASGRSVNEQFF. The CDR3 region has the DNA TGTGCCAGTCTGCAGGCTAGCGGGAGGTCCGTAAATGAGCAGTTCTTC.